This T cell receptor beta chain was retrieved from a study of shared clonotypes between healthy human individuals. Study details: Plates per donor: three CD4 naive, three CD4 memory, two CD8 naive, one CD8 memory.

Assay used: immunoSEQ multiplex PCR; TCRdb lists only in-frame clones, some missing. The sample has 400,000 to 600,000 clones, approximately 95% seen once. Within Nashville, Tennessee resided all donors, each a Caucasian adult. This clone came up once. Its antigen remains unknown. This CDR3 is built from 12 residues. Germline CDR1 LNHDA, CDR2 SQIVND (reference sequence). The V end lost 7 bases, the J end lost 1 base, and 7 bases lay between the germline ends. Study-wide results and caveats: Larger richness was generally estimated for naive than memory subsets. Read depth was anticipated to influence clonotype sharing among donors.

What was sequenced was naive CD4+ T cells sorted from blood. Subset noted: CD45RA+ positively selected. This clonotype was obtained from a woman aged 30 to 39 in good health. This chain uses TRBV19 with TRBJ1-1; no firm D call. The CDR3 region has the DNA TGTGCCAGTATGGAGACGAACACTGAAGCTTTCTTT. Amino acid sequence: CASMETNTEAFF.